This T cell receptor (beta chain) derives from a study of human T cells and chemical hapten exposure. Whole-study context: Weekly scalp doses of diphenylcyclopropenone were given to patients during the approximately 26-week study.

This clonotype was counted ten times or more. Library construction involved attaching unique molecular identifiers to individual cDNA molecules, which allowed quantitative, reproducible TCR counting. TCRdb used MiXCR to reprocess the RACE reads, holding one entry per CDR3 protein. There are 30,000 or so distinct CDR3 sequences in the sample; more than 5% occur only once, and 5.6% lies in the top ten. Indicated time point: patch test 3, about 24 weeks after DPC sensitization. Treatment in this sample: therapeutic diphenylcyclopropenone sensitization with weekly scalp DPC. V lost 4 bases, J lost 2 bases, and 11 bases lay in between. There are 14 residues in the CDR3. The germline V gene encodes CDR1 SGHAT and CDR2 FQNNGV.

This receptor was obtained from a man aged 25-45 years with alopecia areata. Some clones in this sample may be carry-over from other donors' samples. The sample was whole blood, taken in connection with sensitization to the hapten diphenylcyclopropenone (DPC). J is TRBJ2-5 and V is TRBV11-2; weak D call: TRBD1 (6 bases). The CDR3 reads CASSYRTEQETQYF. DNA for the CDR3: TGTGCCAGCAGCTACCGGACAGAACAAGAGACCCAGTACTTC.